The T cell receptor (beta chain) under discussion was sequenced for a study of early T cells in non-severe SARS-CoV-2 infection (dated by TCRdb to 2020 to 2022). In terms of the full investigation: Because TCR sequencing was done on bulk RNA from unsorted whole blood, the alpha and beta chains could not be paired. Broader findings and caveats from the paper: VDJdb matching was skewed toward anti-spike CD8 responses, so virus-specific expansions were likely underestimated and private and CD4 specificities were missed.

The library relied on 5' RACE. Reads for this sample came from a NextSeq 500. To correct for sequencing error and PCR bias, the TCR library protocol tagged individual cDNA molecules with unique molecular identifiers. TCR alpha and beta chains were both sequenced, and the abundances of alpha and beta sequences in each sample were closely correlated with each other. The published analysis was carried out like this. Decombinator V4 was used to annotate the V gene, J gene and CDR3 of the TCR sequences. TCRs were defined as expanded if a significant change between any two time points was detected under a Poisson model with p below 0.0001. Abundances of TCRs were expressed as counts per million after normalisation to the total number of TCRs sequenced in each sample. MAIT TCRs were defined by TRAV1-2 paired with TRAJ12, TRAJ20 or TRAJ33, and iNKT TCRs by TRAV10 paired with TRAJ18. VDJdb, accessed 1 November 2021, was searched for CMV, EBV and SARS-CoV-2 annotated TCRs, excluding TCRs annotated for multiple antigens. TCRdb trimmed the raw reads at Q25, called clones with MiXCR and kept productive beta chains. CDR3 protein sequences are deduplicated, and each keeps its most common genes and DNA. For this entry, the V and J calls and clone size follow TCRdb and not the study's own pipeline. The sample has fewer than 25,000 distinct CDR3 sequences on record, around 3.3% of them singletons. In total, the top ten clones hold roughly 5.7% of the sample.

Set within a cohort of healthcare workers in London, UK, this nested case-control study involved weekly PCR testing of nasopharyngeal swabs along with blood sampling. Healthcare workers were enrolled in the week of the UK lockdown, from 23 to 31 March 2020, and were followed every week for up to about 16 weeks. A word on this clonotype: The clone's antigen remains unknown. Base qualities are not recorded, but no much larger clone differs from it by a single base.

The cysteine opens and the phenylalanine closes a CDR3 of 11 amino acids. Solely the CDR3 DNA is kept, with 33 bases framed from the first base. CDR1 and CDR2, looked up from the germline V gene, are SGHRS and YFSETQ. Deletion took 2 bases off V and 5 bases off J, with a span of 1 base between the germline ends. This receptor was taken from an adult who was a healthcare worker with PCR-confirmed SARS-CoV-2 infection or an uninfected control (not recorded which). The chain is assembled from TRBV5-1 and TRBJ2-2, with an unclear D gene assignment. The sample was whole blood. At the DNA level, the sequence is TGCGCCAGCAGCTTTACCGGGGAGCTGTTTTTT. It encodes CASSFTGELFF.